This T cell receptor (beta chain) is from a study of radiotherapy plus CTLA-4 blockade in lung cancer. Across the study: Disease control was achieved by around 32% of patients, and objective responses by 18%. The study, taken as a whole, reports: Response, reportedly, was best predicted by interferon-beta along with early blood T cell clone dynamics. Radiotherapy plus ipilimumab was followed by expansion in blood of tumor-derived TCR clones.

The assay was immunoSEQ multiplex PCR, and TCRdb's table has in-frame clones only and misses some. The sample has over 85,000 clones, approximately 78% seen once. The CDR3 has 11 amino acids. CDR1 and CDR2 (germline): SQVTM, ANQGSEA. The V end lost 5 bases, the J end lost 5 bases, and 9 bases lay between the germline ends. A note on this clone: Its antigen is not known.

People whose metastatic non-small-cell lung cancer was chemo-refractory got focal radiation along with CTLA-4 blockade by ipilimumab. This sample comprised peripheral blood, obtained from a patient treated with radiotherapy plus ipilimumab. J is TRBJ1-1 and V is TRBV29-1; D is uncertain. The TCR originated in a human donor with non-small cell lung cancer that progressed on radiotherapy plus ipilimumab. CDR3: CSVRERTEAFF. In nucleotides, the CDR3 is TGCAGCGTTAGGGAAAGAACTGAAGCTTTCTTT.